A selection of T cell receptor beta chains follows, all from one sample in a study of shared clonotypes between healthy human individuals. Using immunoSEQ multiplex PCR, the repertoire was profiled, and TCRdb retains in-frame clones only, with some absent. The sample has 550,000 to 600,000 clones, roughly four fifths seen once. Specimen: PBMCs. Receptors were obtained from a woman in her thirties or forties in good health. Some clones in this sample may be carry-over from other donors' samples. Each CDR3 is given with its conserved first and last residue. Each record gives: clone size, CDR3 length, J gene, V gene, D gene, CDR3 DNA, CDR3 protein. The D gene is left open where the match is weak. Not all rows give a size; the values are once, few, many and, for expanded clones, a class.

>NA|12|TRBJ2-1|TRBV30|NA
TGTGCCTGGAGTGAGGAATACAATGAGCAGTTCTTC
CAWSEEYNEQFF
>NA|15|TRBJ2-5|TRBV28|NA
TGTGCCAGCCAAACGGCGGTGGGGTTCCAGGAGACCCAGTACTTC
CASQTAVGFQETQYF
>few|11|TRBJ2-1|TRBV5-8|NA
TGTGCCAGCAGCTCTAGGGGCAGACAGTTCTTC
CASSSRGRQFF
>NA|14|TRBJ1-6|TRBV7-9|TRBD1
TGTGCCAGCAGTCGACAGGGGGAGGGCTCACCCCTCCACTTT
CASSRQGEGSPLHF
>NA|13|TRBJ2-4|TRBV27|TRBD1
TGTGCCAGCAGTCCGCGAGAGGGGGACAGGGAATACTTC
CASSPREGDREYF
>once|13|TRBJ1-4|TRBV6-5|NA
TGTGCCAGCAGTTACACCGATCTAGGAAAACTGTTTTTT
CASSYTDLGKLFF
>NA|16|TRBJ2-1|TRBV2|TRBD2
TGTGCCAGCAGTGATTTAGCGGGAGTTATGGGAAATGAGCAGTTCTTC
CASSDLAGVMGNEQFF
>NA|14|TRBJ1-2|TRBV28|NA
TGTGCCAGCAGTGCCCCCCCCAGGGCCTATGGCTACACCTTC
CASSAPPRAYGYTF
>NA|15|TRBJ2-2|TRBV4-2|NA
TGTGCCAGCAGCCAAGATTCGGGGGACCCCGGGGAGCTGTTTTTT
CASSQDSGDPGELFF
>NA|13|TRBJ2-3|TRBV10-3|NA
TGTGCCATCACGAGGGTCCCAGGGGATACGCAGTATTTT
CAITRVPGDTQYF
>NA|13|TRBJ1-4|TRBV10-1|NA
TGCGCCAGCAGTGAGTCGGCCTCAGGAAAACTGTTTTTT
CASSESASGKLFF
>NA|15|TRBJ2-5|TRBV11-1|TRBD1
TGTGCCAGCAGCTTAGCGCGGACAGGGCAAGAGACCCAGTACTTC
CASSLARTGQETQYF
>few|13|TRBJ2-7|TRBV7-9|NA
TGTGCCAGCAGCCTGGACGGTCCCTACGAGCAGTACTTC
CASSLDGPYEQYF
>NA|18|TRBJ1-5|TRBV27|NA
TGTGCCAGCAGTTTATTCGGGACAACTGACTATAGCAATCAGCCCCAGCATTTT
CASSLFGTTDYSNQPQHF
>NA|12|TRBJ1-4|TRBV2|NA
TGTGCCAGCAGTGGTCAGAATGAAAAACTGTTTTTT
CASSGQNEKLFF
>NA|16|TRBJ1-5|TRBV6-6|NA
TGTGCCAGCCGAGGGGCGGGACACAATAGCAATCAGCCCCAGCATTTT
CASRGAGHNSNQPQHF
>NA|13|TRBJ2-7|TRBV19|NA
TGTGCCAGTACGGATACAGGGAACTACGAGCAGTACTTC
CASTDTGNYEQYF
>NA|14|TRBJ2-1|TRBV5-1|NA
TGCGCCAGCAGTAGGGGGAGGGCCGACAATGAGCAGTTCTTC
CASSRGRADNEQFF
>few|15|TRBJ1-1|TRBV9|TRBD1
TGTGCCAGCAGCTCATCAGGGGGTGTGAACACTGAAGCTTTCTTT
CASSSSGGVNTEAFF
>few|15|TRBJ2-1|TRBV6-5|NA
TGTGCCAGCAGCACAAAGGAGGACGGAGCCAATGAGCAGTTCTTC
CASSTKEDGANEQFF
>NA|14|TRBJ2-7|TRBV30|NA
TGTGCCTGGAGTGTGCTAGTCCGGACCTACGAGCAGTACTTC
CAWSVLVRTYEQYF
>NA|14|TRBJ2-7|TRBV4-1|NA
TGCGCCAGCAGCCAAGATAGTTCAACATACGAGCAGTACTTC
CASSQDSSTYEQYF
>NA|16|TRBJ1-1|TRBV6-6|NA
TGTGCCAGCTTTAAATCACTCGGAGGTATGAACACTGAAGCTTTCTTT
CASFKSLGGMNTEAFF
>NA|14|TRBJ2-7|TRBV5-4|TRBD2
TGTGCCAGCAGCTGGGAGGGTACCTCCTACGAGCAGTACTTC
CASSWEGTSYEQYF
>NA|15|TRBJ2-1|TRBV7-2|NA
TGTGCCAGCAGCTCCCCCAGGACTACTATATATGAGCAGTTCTTC
CASSSPRTTIYEQFF
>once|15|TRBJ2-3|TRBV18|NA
TGTGCCAGCTCACCATCCCAGGGAGGCACAGATACGCAGTATTTT
CASSPSQGGTDTQYF
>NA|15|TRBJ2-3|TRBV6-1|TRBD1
TGTGCCAGCAAAGCAGGACAGGGAGGAGCAGATACGCAGTATTTT
CASKAGQGGADTQYF
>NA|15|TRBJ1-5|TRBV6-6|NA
TGTGCCAGCAGTTTGGTCCGGTTGAGCAATCAGCCCCAGCATTTT
CASSLVRLSNQPQHF
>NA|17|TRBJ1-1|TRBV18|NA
TGTGCCAGCTCACCAACTCTCGGGGGGGGTATGAACACTGAAGCTTTCTTT
CASSPTLGGGMNTEAFF
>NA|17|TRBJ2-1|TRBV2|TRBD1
TGTGCCAGCAGTACAGGAGCCGGGACAGATATGGGTAATGAGCAGTTCTTC
CASSTGAGTDMGNEQFF
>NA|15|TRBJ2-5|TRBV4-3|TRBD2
TGCGCCAGCAGCCGCCTGGGACTAGATCAGGAGACCCAGTACTTC
CASSRLGLDQETQYF
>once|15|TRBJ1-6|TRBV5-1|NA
TGCGCCAGCAGCCCGGGGGCTGATTATAATTCACCCCTCCACTTT
CASSPGADYNSPLHF
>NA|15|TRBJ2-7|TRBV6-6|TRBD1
TGTGCCAGCAGTGACCCCGGGACAGGGCAGTACGAGCAGTACTTC
CASSDPGTGQYEQYF
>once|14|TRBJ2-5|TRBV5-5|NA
TGTGCCAGCAGCTTGGTCCTCAAAGAAGAGACCCAGTACTTC
CASSLVLKEETQYF
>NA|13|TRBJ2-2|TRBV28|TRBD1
TGTGCCATCAAGACAGGGGACACCGGGGAGCTGTTTTTT
CAIKTGDTGELFF
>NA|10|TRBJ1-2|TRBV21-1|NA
TGTGCCAGCAGCAAGGGACATTACACCTTC
CASSKGHYTF
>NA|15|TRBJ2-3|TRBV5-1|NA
TGCGCCAGCAGCGACATACAGGGTTCGTCGGATACGCAGTATTTT
CASSDIQGSSDTQYF
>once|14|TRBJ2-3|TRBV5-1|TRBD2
TGCGCCAGCAGCTTCGGACTAGATTCAGATACGCAGTATTTT
CASSFGLDSDTQYF
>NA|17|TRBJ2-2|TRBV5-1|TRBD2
TGCGCCAGCAGCTCGAGGATGGGACTAGCGGGAGCCGGGGAGCTGTTTTTT
CASSSRMGLAGAGELFF
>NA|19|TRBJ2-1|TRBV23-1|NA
TGCGCCAGCAGTCAATCGTGGCCAGGGTCCTTCCTAGCGTACAATGAGCAGTTCTTC
CASSQSWPGSFLAYNEQFF
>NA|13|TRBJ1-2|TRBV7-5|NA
TGTGCCAGCAGCTTTCCGGACCTCTATGGCTACACCTTC
CASSFPDLYGYTF
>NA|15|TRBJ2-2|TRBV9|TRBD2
TGTGCCAGCAGCCCGGGGGGGGCTCGAACCGGGGAGCTGTTTTTT
CASSPGGARTGELFF
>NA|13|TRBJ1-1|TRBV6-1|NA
TGTGCCAGCAGACTTGCGGTCGACACTGAAGCTTTCTTT
CASRLAVDTEAFF
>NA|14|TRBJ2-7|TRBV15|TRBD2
TGTGCCACCAGGGGAGGGACGGAAGTCTACGAGCAGTACTTC
CATRGGTEVYEQYF
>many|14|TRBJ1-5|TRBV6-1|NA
TGTGCCAGCAGTGAATGGGGGCGCGATCAGCCCCAGCATTTT
CASSEWGRDQPQHF
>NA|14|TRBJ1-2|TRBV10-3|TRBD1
TGTGCCATCAGTGAGACAGGGGAAGCCTATGGCTACACCTTC
CAISETGEAYGYTF
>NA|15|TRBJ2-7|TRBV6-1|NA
TGTGCCAGCAGTGAGGGGAGCGCGAAAGCCTACGAGCAGTACTTC
CASSEGSAKAYEQYF
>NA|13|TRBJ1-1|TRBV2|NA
TGTGCCAGCAGTGAAGAGGCGACAGTTGAAGCTTTCTTT
CASSEEATVEAFF
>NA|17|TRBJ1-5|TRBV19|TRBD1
TGTGCCAGTAGTGCACCGTACAGGGGGCGTACCGATCAGCCCCAGCATTTT
CASSAPYRGRTDQPQHF
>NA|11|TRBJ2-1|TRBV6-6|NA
TGTGCCAGCACCCAGGGAACTGAGCAGTTCTTC
CASTQGTEQFF
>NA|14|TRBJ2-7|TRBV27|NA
TGTGCCGGCTTCCCGCCAGGGAGTCCCTACGAGCAGTACTTC
CAGFPPGSPYEQYF
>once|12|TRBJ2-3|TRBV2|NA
TGTGCCGGTGGGTTAGTCACAGATACGCAGTATTTT
CAGGLVTDTQYF
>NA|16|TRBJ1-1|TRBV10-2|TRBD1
TGCGCCAGCACACGGGACAGCCCAGGAGGAAACACTGAAGCTTTCTTT
CASTRDSPGGNTEAFF
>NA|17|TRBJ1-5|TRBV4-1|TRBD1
TGCGCCAGCAGCCAGATCCCCCGACAGGGACCAAATCAGCCCCAGCATTTT
CASSQIPRQGPNQPQHF
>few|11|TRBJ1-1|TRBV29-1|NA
TGCAGCGTTGATGAGGGAACTGAAGCTTTCTTT
CSVDEGTEAFF